These T cell receptor beta chains were read from a single sample in a study of T cell responses to AZD1222 COVID-19 vaccine. Sequencing used immunoSEQ multiplex PCR; TCRdb keeps in-frame clones, though not all of them. The data contain more than 95,000 clones, approximately 80% of them seen just once; the ten biggest clones take up about 26%. The sequences come from peripheral blood, collected 28 days after the second AZD1222 dose. These receptor sequences come from an adult who received the AZD1222 COVID-19 vaccine. Each CDR3 is given with its conserved first and last residue. The D gene is left open where the match is weak. Some rows have no size entry. The others give once, few or many, or a class for an expanded clone.

-	TRBV28	TRBD1	TRBJ1-2	CASRMTGGANYGYTF	TGTGCCAGCAGGATGACAGGGGGGGCGAACTATGGCTACACCTTC
-	TRBV4-3	-	TRBJ2-7	CASSQAAGYEQYF	TGCGCCAGCAGCCAAGCAGCTGGCTACGAGCAGTACTTC
-	TRBV6-5	TRBD1	TRBJ1-4	CASRPDNRGRLFF	TGTGCCAGCAGACCCGATAACAGGGGGAGACTGTTTTTT
few	TRBV28	-	TRBJ1-1	CASSAQPRDFEAFF	TGTGCCAGCAGTGCCCAGCCGCGTGACTTTGAAGCTTTCTTT
-	TRBV3-1/TRBV3-2	TRBD2	TRBJ2-5	CASSLFSGAPQETQYF	TGTGCCAGCAGCCTTTTTAGCGGGGCGCCTCAAGAGACCCAGTACTTC
-	TRBV4-3	-	TRBJ2-3	CASSHAQGNTDTQYF	TGCGCCAGCAGCCATGCACAGGGTAACACAGATACGCAGTATTTT
-	TRBV3-1/TRBV3-2	-	TRBJ1-1	CASSQDVREAFF	TGTGCCAGCAGCCAAGATGTCAGGGAAGCTTTCTTT
-	TRBV3-1/TRBV3-2	-	TRBJ1-5	CASSQVSTGQPQHF	TGTGCCAGCAGCCAAGTTTCCACGGGTCAGCCCCAGCATTTT
-	TRBV27	TRBD1	TRBJ1-2	CASSLHLQGDYGYTF	TGTGCCAGCAGTTTACACCTTCAGGGGGACTATGGCTACACCTTC
-	TRBV27	-	TRBJ1-2	CASSRAQYYGYTF	TGTGCCAGCAGTAGGGCCCAGTACTATGGCTACACCTTC
-	TRBV28	-	TRBJ2-7	CASSLSSSTREQYF	TGTGCCAGCAGTTTATCGAGTTCGACGAGGGAGCAGTACTTC
-	TRBV7-9	-	TRBJ1-2	CASSFAGRNGYTF	TGTGCCAGCAGCTTTGCCGGGCGGAATGGCTACACCTTC
once	TRBV10-1	-	TRBJ1-2	CASSGGGEQGYTF	TGCGCCAGCAGTGGCGGGGGGGAACAAGGCTACACCTTC
-	TRBV2	-	TRBJ1-5	CASSGQTETQPQHF	TGTGCCAGCAGTGGACAAACCGAAACGCAGCCCCAGCATTTT
-	TRBV20-1	-	TRBJ1-2	CSAGPYYGYTF	TGCAGTGCTGGACCCTACTATGGCTACACCTTC
-	TRBV5-1	TRBD1	TRBJ1-2	CASSLDGQGYGYTF	TGCGCCAGCAGCTTGGATGGACAGGGGTATGGCTACACCTTC
-	TRBV7-6	TRBD1	TRBJ1-3	CASTPGTGRNTIYF	TGTGCCAGCACCCCCGGGACAGGGAGAAACACCATATATTTT
-	TRBV7-3	TRBD1	TRBJ1-2	CASSLGTGVFYGYTF	TGTGCCAGCAGCTTAGGGACAGGGGTCTTCTATGGCTACACCTTC
-	TRBV9	-	TRBJ2-7	CASSPFGILEQYF	TGTGCCAGCAGCCCTTTCGGGATCCTTGAGCAGTACTTC
-	TRBV10-3	-	TRBJ2-3	CAIMVNARTDTQYF	TGTGCCATCATGGTTAATGCCCGCACAGATACGCAGTATTTT
-	TRBV15	TRBD1	TRBJ1-6	CATSRGGTASPLHF	TGTGCCACCAGCAGGGGGGGGACAGCCTCACCCCTCCACTTT